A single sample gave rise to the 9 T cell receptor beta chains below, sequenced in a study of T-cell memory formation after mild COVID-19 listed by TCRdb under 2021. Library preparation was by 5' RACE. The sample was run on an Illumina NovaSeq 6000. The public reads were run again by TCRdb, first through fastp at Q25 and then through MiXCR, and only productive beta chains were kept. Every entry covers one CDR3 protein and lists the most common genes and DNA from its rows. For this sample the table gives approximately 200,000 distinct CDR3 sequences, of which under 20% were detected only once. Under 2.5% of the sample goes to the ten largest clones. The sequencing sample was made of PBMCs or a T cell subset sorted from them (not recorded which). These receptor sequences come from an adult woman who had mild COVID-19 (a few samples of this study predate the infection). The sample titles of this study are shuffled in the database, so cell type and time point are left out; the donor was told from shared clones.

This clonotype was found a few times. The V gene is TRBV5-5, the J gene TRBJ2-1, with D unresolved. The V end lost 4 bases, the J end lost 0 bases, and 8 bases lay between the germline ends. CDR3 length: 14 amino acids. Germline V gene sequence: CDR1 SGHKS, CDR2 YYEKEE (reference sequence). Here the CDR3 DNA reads TGTGCCAGCAGCGCCGTGAGCTCCTACAATGAGCAGTTCTTC. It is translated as CASSAVSSYNEQFF.

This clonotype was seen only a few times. CDR3 region: CATSDSRALGYEQYF. The CDR3 DNA reads TGTGCCACCAGTGATTCTCGAGCTTTGGGCTACGAGCAGTACTTC. The chain is built from TRBV24-1 and TRBJ2-7, with D uncertain. Per germline, CDR1 KGHDR and CDR2 SFDVKD. The V end was cut by 2 bases, the J end by 3 bases, with 13 bases between. The CDR3 has 15 residues.

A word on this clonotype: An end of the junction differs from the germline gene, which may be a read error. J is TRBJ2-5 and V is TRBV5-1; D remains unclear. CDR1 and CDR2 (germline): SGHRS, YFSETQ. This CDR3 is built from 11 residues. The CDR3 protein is CDSSLGETQYF. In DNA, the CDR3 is TGCGACAGCAGCTTAGGAGAGACCCAGTACTTC.

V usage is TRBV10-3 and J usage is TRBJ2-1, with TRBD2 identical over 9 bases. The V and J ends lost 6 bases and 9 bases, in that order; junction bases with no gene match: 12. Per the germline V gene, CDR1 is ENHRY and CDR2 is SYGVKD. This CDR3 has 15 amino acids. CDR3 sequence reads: CAISAGMGGRGEQFF. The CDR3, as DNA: TGTGCCATCAGCGCCGGAATGGGCGGGAGGGGTGAGCAGTTCTTC.

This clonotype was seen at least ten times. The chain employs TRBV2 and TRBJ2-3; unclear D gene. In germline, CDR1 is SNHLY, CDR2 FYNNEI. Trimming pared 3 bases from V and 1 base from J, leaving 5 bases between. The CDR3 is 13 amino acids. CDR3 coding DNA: TGTGCCAGCAGTGAGCAGGGCACAGATACGCAGTATTTT. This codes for CASSEQGTDTQYF. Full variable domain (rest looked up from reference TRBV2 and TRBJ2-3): EPEVTQTPSHQVTQMGQEVILRCVPISNHLYFYWYRQILGQKVEFLVSFYNNEISEKSEIFDDQFSVERPDGSNFTLKIRSTKLEDSAMYFCASSEQGTDTQYFGPGTRLTVL.

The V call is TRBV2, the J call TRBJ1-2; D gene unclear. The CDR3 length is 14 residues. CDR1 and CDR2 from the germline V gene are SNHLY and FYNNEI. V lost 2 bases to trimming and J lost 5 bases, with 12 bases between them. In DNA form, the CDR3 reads TGTGCCAGCAGTGAAACCCCTAAATTTTATGGCTACACCTTC. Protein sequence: CASSETPKFYGYTF.

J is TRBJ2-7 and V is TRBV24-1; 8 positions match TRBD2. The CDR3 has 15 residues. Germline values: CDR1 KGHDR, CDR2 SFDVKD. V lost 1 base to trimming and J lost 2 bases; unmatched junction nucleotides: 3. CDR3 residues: CATSDLAGVPYEQYF. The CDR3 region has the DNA TGTGCCACCAGTGATTTAGCGGGAGTCCCCTACGAGCAGTACTTC.

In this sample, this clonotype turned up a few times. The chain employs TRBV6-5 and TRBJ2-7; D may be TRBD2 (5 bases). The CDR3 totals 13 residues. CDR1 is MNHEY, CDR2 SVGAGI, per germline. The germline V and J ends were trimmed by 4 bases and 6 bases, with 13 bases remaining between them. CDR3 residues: CASSSQRRTEQYF. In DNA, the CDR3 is TGTGCCAGCAGTTCCCAGCGGAGGACCGAGCAGTACTTC.

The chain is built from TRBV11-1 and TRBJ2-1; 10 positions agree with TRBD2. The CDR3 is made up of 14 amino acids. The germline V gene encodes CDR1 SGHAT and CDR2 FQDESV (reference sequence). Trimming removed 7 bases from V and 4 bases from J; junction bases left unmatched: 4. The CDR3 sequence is CASMLSGRYNEQFF. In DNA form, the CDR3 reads TGTGCCAGCATGCTTAGCGGGAGGTACAATGAGCAGTTCTTC.